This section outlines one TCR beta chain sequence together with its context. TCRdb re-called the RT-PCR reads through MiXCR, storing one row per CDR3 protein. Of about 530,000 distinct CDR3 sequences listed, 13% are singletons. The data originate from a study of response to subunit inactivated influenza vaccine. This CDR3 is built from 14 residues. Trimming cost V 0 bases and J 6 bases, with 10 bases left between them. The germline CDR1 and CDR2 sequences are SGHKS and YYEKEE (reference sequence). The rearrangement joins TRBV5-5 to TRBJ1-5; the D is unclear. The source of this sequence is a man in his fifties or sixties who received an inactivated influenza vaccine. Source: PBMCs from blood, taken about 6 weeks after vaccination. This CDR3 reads CASSLAEKGQPQHF. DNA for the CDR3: TGTGCCAGCAGCTTGGCAGAGAAGGGTCAGCCCCAGCATTTT.